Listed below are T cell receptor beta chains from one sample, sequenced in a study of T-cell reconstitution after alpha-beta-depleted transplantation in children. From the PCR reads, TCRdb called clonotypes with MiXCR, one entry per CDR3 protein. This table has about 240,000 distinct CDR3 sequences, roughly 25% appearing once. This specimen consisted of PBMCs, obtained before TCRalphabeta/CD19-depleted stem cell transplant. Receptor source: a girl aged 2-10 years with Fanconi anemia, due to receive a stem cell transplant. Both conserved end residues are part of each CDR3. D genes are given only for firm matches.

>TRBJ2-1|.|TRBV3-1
CASSQERASPQHEQFF
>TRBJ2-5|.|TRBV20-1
CSARVLIKETQYF
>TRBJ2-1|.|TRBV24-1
CATSPFGRFNEQFF
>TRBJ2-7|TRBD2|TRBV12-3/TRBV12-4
CASSYQGLAGLYEQYF
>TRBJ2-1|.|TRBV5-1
CASSLVGSGYNEQFF
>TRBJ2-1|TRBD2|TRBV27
CASRLAGPYNEQFF
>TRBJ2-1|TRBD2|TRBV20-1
CSASLAGGPYNEQFF
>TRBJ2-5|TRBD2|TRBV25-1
CASSPMGLAEETQYF
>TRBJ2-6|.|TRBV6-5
CASSLSTGGGSGANVLTF
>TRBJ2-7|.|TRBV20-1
CSASGLPGYEQYF
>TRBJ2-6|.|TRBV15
CATSRGTDSGANVLTF
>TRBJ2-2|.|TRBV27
CASSFIPGANTGELFF
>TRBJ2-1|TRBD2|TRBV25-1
CASSEPSLAGVNNEQFF
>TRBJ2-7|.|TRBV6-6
CASSYLVDEQYF
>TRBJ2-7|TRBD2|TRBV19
CASSIAMALADSYEQYF
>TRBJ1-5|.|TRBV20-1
CSARLLRDSDPQHF
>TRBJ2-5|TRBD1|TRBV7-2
CASSLFGPGGETQYF
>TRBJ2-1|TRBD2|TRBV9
CASSVDPGLAGGPINNEQFF
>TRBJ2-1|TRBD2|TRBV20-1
CSARDGTSGSNNEQFF
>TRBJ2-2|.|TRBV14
CASSQDYRKTANTGELFF
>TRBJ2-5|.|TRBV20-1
CSASGVKETQYF
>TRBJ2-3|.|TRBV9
CASSVTQSLDTQYF
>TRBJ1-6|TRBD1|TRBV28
CASSFRQGNSPLHF
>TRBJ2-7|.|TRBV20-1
CSAPGSQSYEQYF
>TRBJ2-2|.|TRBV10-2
CASSESGGRELFF
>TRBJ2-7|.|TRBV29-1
CSVAQGNEQYF
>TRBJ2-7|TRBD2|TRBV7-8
CASSVQTSGMGEQYF
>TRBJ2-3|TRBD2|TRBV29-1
CSVGTSGTSTDTQYF
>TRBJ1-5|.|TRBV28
CASSLYFGQDSNQPQHF
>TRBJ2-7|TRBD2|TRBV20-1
CSALTSGSSYEQYF
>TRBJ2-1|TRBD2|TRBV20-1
CSAVSGQSYNEQFF
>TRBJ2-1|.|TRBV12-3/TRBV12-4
CASSLRGAGDEQFF
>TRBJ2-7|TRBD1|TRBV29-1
CSVAVRGKVSSYEQYF
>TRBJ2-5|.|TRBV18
CASSPPAGSWGETQYF
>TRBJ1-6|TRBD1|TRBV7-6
CASRTTGGDYNSPLHF
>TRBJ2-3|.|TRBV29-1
CSAEGQERVWDTQYF
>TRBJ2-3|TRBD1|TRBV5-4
CASSPGQYLDTQYF
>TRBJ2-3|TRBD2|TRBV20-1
CSARDSASGSTDTQYF
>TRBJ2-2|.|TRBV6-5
CASSYRHGELFF
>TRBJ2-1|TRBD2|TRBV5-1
CASSFLAGGGDNEQFF
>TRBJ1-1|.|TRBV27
CASSTTRGLKAFF
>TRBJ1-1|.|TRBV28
CASSSRLNTEAFF
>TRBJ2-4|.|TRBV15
CATSPRQNLAKNIQYF
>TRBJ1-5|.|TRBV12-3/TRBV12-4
CASSFGQLNQPQHF
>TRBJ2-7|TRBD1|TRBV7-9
CASSLRQGAREQYF
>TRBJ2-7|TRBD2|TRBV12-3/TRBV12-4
CASSSLAGAYEQYF
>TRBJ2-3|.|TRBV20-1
CSATTGRTDTQYF
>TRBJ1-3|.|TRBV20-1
CSALDVSGNTIYF
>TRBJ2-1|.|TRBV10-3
CAISETYNEQFF
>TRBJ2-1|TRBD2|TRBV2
CASSEGGLAGYNEQFF
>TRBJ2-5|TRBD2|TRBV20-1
CSARPPTSGRQETQYF
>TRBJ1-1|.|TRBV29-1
CSVGTALNTEAFF
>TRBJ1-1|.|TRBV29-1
CSVDQPERTEAFF
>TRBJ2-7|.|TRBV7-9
CASSLISGSTYEQYF
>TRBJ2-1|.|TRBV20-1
CSARDRARRFF
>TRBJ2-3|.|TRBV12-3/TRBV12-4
CASSATRSPSTDTQYF